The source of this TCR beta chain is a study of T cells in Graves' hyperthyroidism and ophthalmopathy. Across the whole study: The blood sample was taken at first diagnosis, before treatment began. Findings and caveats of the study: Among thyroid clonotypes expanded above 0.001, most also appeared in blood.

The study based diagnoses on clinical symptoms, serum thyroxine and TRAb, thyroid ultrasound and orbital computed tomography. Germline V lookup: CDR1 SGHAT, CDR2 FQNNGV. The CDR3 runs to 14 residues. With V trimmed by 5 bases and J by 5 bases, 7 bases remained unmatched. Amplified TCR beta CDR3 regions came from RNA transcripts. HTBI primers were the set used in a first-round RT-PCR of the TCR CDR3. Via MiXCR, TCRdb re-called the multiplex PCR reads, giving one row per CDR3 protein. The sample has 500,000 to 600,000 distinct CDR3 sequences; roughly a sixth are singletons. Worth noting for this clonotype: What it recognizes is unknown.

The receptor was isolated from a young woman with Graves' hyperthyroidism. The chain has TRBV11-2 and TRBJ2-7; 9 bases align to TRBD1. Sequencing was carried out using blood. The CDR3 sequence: CASSPRDRVDEQYF. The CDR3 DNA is TGTGCCAGCAGCCCCCGGGACAGGGTTGACGAGCAGTACTTC.